This T cell receptor (beta chain) was documented in a study of cytomegalovirus exposure and HLA in healthy donors. Primers included in the PCR were 60 Vbeta and 13 Jbeta primers. In the study's own analysis: Per a later analysis, the number of unique TCR beta chains was approximately 73 million, of which around 9.9 million were shared. Profiling relied on immunoSEQ multiplex PCR, and the TCRdb table lists in-frame clones only, not all of them. D and trimming were read from the DNA, whereas the V and J calls and clone size are those reported in that table. The table counts around 140,000 clones; 1.5% to 2% lies in the top ten. Concerning this clone: The target antigen is unknown.

The CDR3 loop spans 17 amino acids. CDR1 and CDR2 (germline): SGHRS, YFSETQ. Unmatched junction bases numbered 12, after V lost 5 bases and J lost 5 bases. General observations from the study: Researchers counted around 160 TCR beta chains as cytomegalovirus-associated. Most CMV-associated TCR beta chains were later found to appear HLA-restricted.

The TCR sequence derives from a woman aged 45-65 years in good health and CMV-seronegative. The chain is built from TRBV5-1 and TRBJ2-1, with 11 bases fitting TRBD2. The sample consisted of PBMCs. CDR3 amino acids: CASRRGGTSGGNNEQFF. CDR3 DNA sequence: TGCGCCAGCAGGAGGGGAGGCACTAGCGGGGGTAACAATGAGCAGTTCTTC.